The TCR beta chain described here comes from a study of cytomegalovirus exposure and HLA in healthy donors. Study outcomes and limitations: Highly shared variants forming one cluster were likely a sequencing artifact.

This CDR3 is built from 13 residues. Trimming cost V 3 bases and J 5 bases, with 10 bases left between them. Germline V lookup: CDR1 MDHEN, CDR2 SYDVKM. PCR was performed using 60 Vbeta and 13 Jbeta primers. The method was immunoSEQ multiplex PCR; TCRdb's version includes in-frame clones alone and lacks a portion of them. The data show just under 80,000 clones, 78% seen once. Note on this clone: Its antigen is unknown.

The origin of this receptor is a man between 35 and 55 years old in good health and CMV-seronegative. V usage is TRBV28 and J usage is TRBJ2-5; D perhaps matches TRBD1 (5 bases). Sample: PBMCs. CDR3 sequence reads: CASSFPAGETQYF. DNA of the CDR3: TGTGCCAGCAGTTTCCCGGCAGGGGAGACCCAGTACTTC.